This TCR beta chain was found in a study of T cell responses to AZD1222 COVID-19 vaccine. Concerning this clone itself: Its antigen is not known.

Study results and caveats: As reported, nearly half of all spike-specific TCRs target variant regions that are unmutated. Only a handful of AZD1222 recipients, six or seven in all, had baseline seropositivity. Samples come after the peak T cell response, not at day 14.

Repertoires were generated with immunoSEQ multiplex PCR, while TCRdb's copy carries only in-frame clones and drops some. The table records about 260,000 clones, 90% to 95% of them present only once. This TCR derives from an adult in good health. The specimen comprised peripheral blood, sampled on day 0 of AZD1222 vaccination.

CDR3 loop: CASVTGIPNYGYTF. The CDR3 bases are TGTGCCAGCGTAACCGGGATCCCGAACTATGGCTACACCTTC. The J gene is TRBJ1-2, the V gene TRBV2; D not resolved. Germline assignment: CDR1 SNHLY and CDR2 FYNNEI. V lost 8 bases, J lost 2 bases, and 15 bases lay in between. The length of the CDR3 is 14 residues.